A selection of T cell receptor beta chains follows, all from one sample in a study of early T cells in non-severe SARS-CoV-2 infection. TCRdb called the 5' RACE reads again in MiXCR, with one record for every CDR3 protein. The data hold 80,000 to 95,000 distinct CDR3 sequences, with approximately 16% observed a single time. Sequencing was performed on whole blood, taken at baseline. The receptors shown here come from an adult who was a healthcare worker with PCR-confirmed SARS-CoV-2 infection or an uninfected control (not recorded which). Each CDR3 is given with its conserved first and last residue. Each record gives: V gene, CDR3 length, CDR3 protein.

TRBV7-2 14 CASSLERAIYGYTF
TRBV27 12 CASSQGPGEAFF
TRBV28 15 CASTDAGTGPYEQYF
TRBV5-1 17 CASSNRAQSRSYNEQFF
TRBV28 14 CASSTTGTAPVEYF
TRBV6-2/TRBV6-3 15 CASSQGLTFNQPQHF
TRBV5-1 15 CASSLAGQVSDTQYF
TRBV30 12 CAWGTLNTEAFF
TRBV3-1 13 CASSQESTDTQYF
TRBV7-2 17 CASSFAGLTGGTDTQYF
TRBV20-1 15 CSALPASGSLETQYF
TRBV7-6 14 CASSPWTSSPEQYF
TRBV4-3 17 CASSQETGLAPYNEQFF
TRBV4-1 13 CASSQGAFYGYTF
TRBV6-2/TRBV6-3 12 CASSRTGGEQYF
TRBV5-4 15 CASSRWGGRSHEQYF
TRBV3-1 13 CASSPRGSYEQYF
TRBV14 18 CASSQTDFSGAGSYEQYF
TRBV10-3 12 CAIAGGLNEQFF
TRBV5-7 13 CASSLAGFYEQYF
TRBV7-9 15 CASSLGTGLTYGCTF
TRBV10-3 13 CASLEASTDTQYF
TRBV7-6 16 CASSLERESGTDTQYF
TRBV20-1 13 CSAVRGERIGQFF
TRBV4-3 16 CASSQEPGPRTDTQYF
TRBV7-2 16 CASSLASTGRAGELFF
TRBV18 14 CASSPRDNNQPQHF
TRBV20-1 12 CNPAVLLREQFF
TRBV7-9 18 CASSPPPEGQGFRDTQYF
TRBV7-9 13 CASSLVRAGELFF
TRBV25-1 12 CASSEGISPLHF
TRBV6-2/TRBV6-3 14 CASSYSEGADGYTF
TRBV12-3/TRBV12-4 15 CASSPRTGAKSEQFF
TRBV7-9 14 CASSLVQDTGELFF
TRBV6-1 14 CASRPALANYGYTF
TRBV12-3/TRBV12-4 15 CASSLAGGRADTQYF
TRBV28 17 CASGFQGALSIRTEAFF
TRBV6-1 15 CASSEDMGRRWEQYF
TRBV5-6 16 CASSSRTSGSPGELFF
TRBV9 14 CASSPRQTHSPLHF
TRBV6-6 14 CASSYSGLAGELFF
TRBV7-9 18 CASSLVTSGRATYNEQFF
TRBV7-8 16 CASSPPGLAMANEQFF
TRBV4-1 14 CASGVSYPQETQYF
TRBV20-1 12 CSAGGLTYEQYF
TRBV20-1 14 CSAETSGNTDTQYF
TRBV7-9 18 CASSSNTGTSGKTDTQYF
TRBV12-3/TRBV12-4 15 CASSLGVRGSSPLHF